The 22 T cell receptor beta chains below all came from one sample that was sequenced in a study of T-cell memory formation after mild COVID-19 (dated by TCRdb to 2020 to 2022). Libraries were made using 5' RACE. The sequencer listed for this sample is Illumina NovaSeq 6000. TCRdb applied fastp at Q25 and MiXCR to the public reads, then kept only in-frame beta chains. One record per CDR3 amino acid sequence lists the most common genes and DNA. The sample yields tens of thousands of distinct CDR3 sequences; about 16% were counted once. The biggest ten clones account for approximately 40% of the sample. The specimen was PBMCs or a T cell subset sorted from them (not recorded which). Source of these receptors: a man aged 18 to 30 who had mild COVID-19 (a few samples of this study predate the infection). The sample titles of this study are shuffled in the database, so cell type and time point are left out; the donor was told from shared clones.

This clonotype was detected only a few times. The chain carries TRBV6-2 or TRBV6-3 and TRBJ1-2, with D hard to call. CDR1 MNHEY and CDR2 SVGEGT come from the germline V gene. V lost 5 bases to trimming and J lost 6 bases, with 7 bases between them. There are 11 residues in the CDR3. This CDR3 is CASSAADGYTF. DNA for the CDR3: TGTGCCAGCAGTGCAGCCGATGGCTACACCTTC.

This clonotype was counted between two and nine times. The chain couples TRBV7-8 to TRBJ1-1, with D possibly matching TRBD1 (6 bases). Germline CDR1 and CDR2: SGHVS and FQNEAQ. The V gene lost 4 bases and the J gene lost 6 bases, with 18 bases spanning the gap. The CDR3 consists of 15 residues. CDR3 loop: CASSSPVRGAPEAFF. The CDR3 DNA is TGTGCCAGCAGCTCCCCTGTCCGGGGGGCGCCTGAAGCTTTCTTT.

The CDR3 DNA reads as TGCGCCAGCAGCCAAGTGGGGGGCGGCGACGAGCAGTACTTC. Translation: CASSQVGGGDEQYF. The J gene is TRBJ2-7, the V gene TRBV4-1; tentatively, D is TRBD1 or TRBD2 (6 bases each). The CDR3 consists of 14 residues. Germline lookup yields CDR1 MGHRA and CDR2 YSYEKL. With 1 base removed from V and 5 bases from J, the gap between germline ends came to 12 bases.

This clonotype was picked up a small number of times. The chain links TRBV7-2 to TRBJ2-3; unclear D gene. V was shortened by 5 bases and J by 4 bases, with 13 bases between the two germline ends. CDR3 length equals 14 residues. Germline CDR1 SGHTA, CDR2 FQGNSA. The CDR3 spells CASSLLRGPDTQYF. CDR3 bases: TGTGCCAGCAGCCTTCTTAGAGGACCAGATACGCAGTATTTT.

This rearrangement joins TRBV4-1 to TRBJ1-2; 8 bases align to TRBD1. This CDR3 contains 15 residues. Germline CDR1 reads MGHRA; CDR2 reads YSYEKL. The junction had 4 bases not matched to a gene; V was cut back by 0 bases and J by 4 bases. The CDR3 region is CASSQDPGGGYGYTF. The CDR3 DNA follows: TGCGCCAGCAGCCAAGACCCAGGGGGCGGCTATGGCTACACCTTC.

This clonotype was counted a few times. The gene calls are TRBV2 and TRBJ1-2, with 9 bases aligning to TRBD1. The CDR3 sequence is 17 residues long. Germline V gene data show CDR1 as SNHLY and CDR2 as FYNNEI. Trimming removed 6 bases from V and 0 bases from J; junction bases left unmatched: 11. The CDR3 DNA follows: TGTGCCAGCAGATATTTACAGGGGGCACAAGCTAACTATGGCTACACCTTC. This translates into CASRYLQGAQANYGYTF.

This clonotype appeared a few times. The chain is built from TRBV29-1 and TRBJ2-2; D may match TRBD1 or TRBD2 (6 bases each). The CDR3 is made up of 13 amino acids. Trimming left V 7 bases short and J 7 bases short, with 16 bases between. Germline CDR1 reads SQVTM; CDR2 reads ANQGSEA. The chain's CDR3 is CSGLRGVGGELFF. The CDR3 region has the DNA TGCAGCGGCCTGAGGGGGGTCGGCGGGGAGCTGTTTTTT.

This clonotype was seen more than once but under ten times. The chain couples TRBV5-1 to TRBJ2-1; 8 bases are shared with TRBD2. The CDR3 has 14 residues. Germline-derived CDR1 and CDR2 are SGHRS and YFSETQ. The trim removed 5 bases at V and 6 bases at J, leaving 7 bases unmatched. CDR3 nucleotide sequence: TGCGCCAGCAGGGCTAGCGGGTTGAGCAATGAGCAGTTCTTC. Residues: CASRASGLSNEQFF. The full variable domain, its missing parts supplied by reference TRBV5-1 and TRBJ2-1, is KAGVTQTPRYLIKTRGQQVTLSCSPISGHRSVSWYQQTPGQGLQFLFEYFSETQRNKGNFPGRFSGRQFSNSRSEMNVSTLELGDSALYLCASRASGLSNEQFFGPGTRLTVL.

This clonotype occurred a few times. J is TRBJ2-1 and V is TRBV4-1; 7 bases are a match to TRBD2. This CDR3 contains 16 residues. The germline V gene has CDR1 MGHRA and CDR2 YSYEKL. V lost 5 bases and J lost 3; bases outside the gene matches: 10. The CDR3 is CASSDDTGLFYNEQFF. In DNA, the CDR3 is TGCGCCAGCAGCGATGATACGGGACTATTCTACAATGAGCAGTTCTTC.

The chain carries TRBV9 and TRBJ1-5; D call uncertain. The V and J ends lost 1 base and 0 bases respectively, with 5 bases between them. CDR3 length: 14 amino acids. The germline V gene has CDR1 SGDLS and CDR2 YYNGEE. CDR3 in amino acids: CASSVTDSNQPQHF. The DNA for the CDR3 is TGTGCCAGCAGCGTAACAGATAGCAATCAGCCCCAGCATTTT. The whole variable domain, remainder taken from reference TRBV9 and TRBJ1-5, is DSGVTQTPKHLITATGQRVTLRCSPRSGDLSVYWYQQSLDQGLQFLIQYYNGEERAKGNILERFSAQQFPDLHSELNLSSLELGDSALYFCASSVTDSNQPQHFGDGTRLSIL.

This clonotype showed up just a few times. The CDR3 is CASRPDRGISLDTEAFF. DNA of the CDR3: TGTGCCAGCAGACCGGACAGGGGGATAAGTTTGGACACTGAAGCTTTCTTT. The chain links TRBV12-3 or TRBV12-4 to TRBJ1-1, with TRBD1 matching over 10 bases. The CDR3 length is 17 residues. V trimming: 6 bases; J trimming: 3 bases; junction bases outside the gene matches: 13.

Only a few counts were recorded for this clonotype. V is TRBV7-3 and J is TRBJ2-4; the match to TRBD1 covers 9 bases. CDR1 SGHTA and CDR2 FQGTGA come from the germline V gene. J lost 7 bases, V lost 5 bases, and 9 bases had no gene match. The CDR3 contains 15 residues. CDR3 residues: CASSPDGGTGNIQYF. The CDR3 nucleotides are TGTGCCAGCAGCCCCGATGGTGGGACAGGGAACATTCAGTACTTC.

The chain joins TRBV27 to TRBJ2-7, with TRBD1 matching 7 bases. Germline V CDR1 and CDR2: MNHEY, SMNVEV (reference sequence). With 6 bases clipped from V and 2 bases from J, the junction kept 7 bases outside the gene matches. The CDR3 has 14 residues. As DNA, the CDR3 is TGTGCCAGCAGCCGCGGACAGGTTGCCTACGAGCAGTACTTC. Its translation is CASSRGQVAYEQYF.

The sample holds a few counts of this clonotype. The genes are TRBV9 and TRBJ2-7; 10 nucleotides line up with TRBD2. Germline trimming cut 1 base from V and 2 bases from J; bases unmatched to any gene: 3. CDR1 is SGDLS and CDR2 is YYNGEE in the germline V gene. The CDR3 sequence is 15 residues long. The CDR3 bases are TGTGCCAGCAGCGTATTTAGCGGGGGGCCCTACGAGCAGTACTTC. Translated, it gives CASSVFSGGPYEQYF.

J is TRBJ1-1 and V is TRBV6-2 or TRBV6-3; D not resolved. V lost 2 bases and J lost 5, with 24 bases in between. From germline, CDR1 is MNHEY and CDR2 SVGEGT. This CDR3 has 18 amino acids. The CDR3 DNA sequence: TGTGCCAGCAGTTACCCCATAGGACGGATGGGGAGTTGGACTGAAGCTTTCTTT. Translation gives CASSYPIGRMGSWTEAFF.

J is TRBJ1-1 and V is TRBV19, with D possibly TRBD1 on 5 matching bases. Germline CDR1 LNHDA, CDR2 SQIVND (reference sequence). Trimming cost V 3 bases and J 5 bases, with 10 bases left between them. CDR3 size: 13 residues. The CDR3 DNA reads TGTGCCAGTAGTATCATACGGGGGACTGAAGCTTTCTTT. Amino acid sequence: CASSIIRGTEAFF.

V is TRBV2 and J is TRBJ2-3; 9 positions agree with TRBD2. V lost 6 bases, J lost 4 bases, and 8 bases stayed unmatched. Germline V gene lookup returns CDR1 SNHLY and CDR2 FYNNEI. This CDR3 is 15 amino acids long. CDR3 DNA sequence: TGTGCCAGCAGGACGCCAGCGGGGGGTGCAGATACGCAGTATTTT. Protein product: CASRTPAGGADTQYF.

In this sample, this clonotype turned up a few times. The V gene is TRBV7-3, the J gene TRBJ2-5; 7 nucleotides line up with TRBD1. Germline values: CDR1 SGHTA, CDR2 FQGTGA. Trimming took 3 bases from V and 1 from J; bases not matched to a gene: 5. CDR3 size: 15 residues. The CDR3 region is CASSFLGTVQETQYF. The CDR3 bases are TGTGCCAGCAGCTTTTTAGGGACAGTCCAAGAGACCCAGTACTTC.

V and J are TRBV6-2 or TRBV6-3 and TRBJ2-7; the D is unclear. The V end was cut by 0 bases, the J end by 2 bases, with 8 bases between. The CDR3 sequence is 14 residues long. The germline gives CDR1 MNHEY, CDR2 SVGEGT. The DNA for the CDR3 is TGTGCCAGCAGTTACTCCCGGTCGCCCTACGAGCAGTACGTC. Protein product: CASSYSRSPYEQYV.

This clonotype was found a few times. The chain joins TRBV4-1 to TRBJ2-2; 11 nucleotides agree with TRBD2. The CDR3 sequence is 17 residues long. Trimming at V came to 4 bases and at J to 5 bases, leaving 9 bases not matched to a gene. The germline CDR1 and CDR2 sequences are MGHRA and YSYEKL. DNA of the CDR3: TGCGCCAGCAGCCCCCGAGGTAGCGGGGGGGAAACCGGGGAGCTGTTTTTT. As protein: CASSPRGSGGETGELFF.

This clonotype showed up just a few times. The chain joins TRBV7-6 to TRBJ2-2, with D tentatively TRBD1 (6 bases). The CDR3 totals 17 residues. V gave up 2 bases and J gave up 1 base, with 14 bases separating them. CDR1 and CDR2 (germline): SGHVS, FNYEAQ. The CDR3: CASSLTARGLNTGELFF. CDR3 in DNA: TGTGCCAGCAGCTTAACCGCCAGGGGCCTGAACACCGGGGAGCTGTTTTTT.

There are a few counts of this clonotype. The rearrangement joins TRBV6-6 to TRBJ2-5; possibly TRBD1 or TRBD2 for D (6 bases each). The CDR3 sequence is 15 residues long. Trimming shortened V by 5 bases and J by 2 bases, and 15 bases separated the two germline ends. Per germline, CDR1 MNHNY and CDR2 SVGAGI (reference sequence). In DNA form, the CDR3 reads TGTGCCAGCAGTGAGGAGGGGGATCCGCAAGAGACCCAGTACTTC. This gives the protein CASSEEGDPQETQYF.